The 2 T cell receptor beta chains reported below all come from one sample, sequenced in a study of graft-versus-host responses after intestinal transplantation. Some clones are missing from TCRdb's copy, which holds only in-frame ones; the method was immunoSEQ multiplex PCR. The data show about 22,000 clones, approximately 60% seen once. Here the sequenced sample was alloreactive CD4+ T cells from a mixed lymphocyte reaction culture, taken before intestinal transplant. Regarding subset: CFSE-low proliferating T cells sorted from approximately six-day pre-transplant mixed lymphocyte reaction (GvH or HvG direction). These receptors were taken from a human patient who received an intestinal transplant.

V usage is TRBV6-1 and J usage is TRBJ1-5; maybe TRBD1 (5 bases). Germline CDR1 and CDR2: MNHNS and SASEGT. CDR3 length: 14 amino acids. The ends were cut back, 6 bases at V and 3 bases at J, with 12 bases in the middle. The CDR3 nucleotides are TGTGCCAGCAGAAAAGGCAGGGACAATCAGCCCCAGCATTTT. Protein: CASRKGRDNQPQHF.

V usage is TRBV6-4 and J usage is TRBJ1-2, with unresolved D. CDR3 length equals 15 residues. V dropped 0 bases and J dropped 7 bases, with 15 bases sitting between them. CDR1 is MRHNA, CDR2 SNTAGT, per germline. CDR3 amino acids: CASSDSYSGSGGYTF. Written as DNA, the CDR3 is TGTGCCAGCAGTGACTCGTATTCGGGTTCTGGTGGCTACACCTTC.